This entry features one TCR beta chain sequence. CDR1 is SGHTA, CDR2 FQGTGA, per germline. Trimming removed 0 bases at V and 5 bases at J, with 17 bases between. The CDR3 runs 17 residues. This entry is derived from a study of blood T cell repertoires in COVID-19. At the level of the study: Material from acute and convalescent COVID-19 was sourced from the United States, Italy and Spain. PBMCs, B-cell-depleted T cells, or T cells provided the cDNA or gDNA that made up the material.

As processed by the authors: It was from reference gene primer amplification that nucleated cell counts were estimated. Here immunoSEQ multiplex PCR was the method, and the copy in TCRdb shows in-frame clones only, minus some. V and J calls and clone size are given by that table; D and trimming were obtained from the DNA. The table has just over 650,000 clones, around 90% seen once. V and J are TRBV7-3 and TRBJ2-1, with D possibly TRBD1 on 6 matching bases. This sequence was found in a woman between 18 and 30 years old with acute or convalescent COVID-19. The sample taken for sequencing was peripheral blood. The CDR3 is CASSLTPGTKRNNEQFF. CDR3 in DNA: TGTGCCAGCAGCTTAACACCCGGGACAAAAAGGAACAATGAGCAGTTCTTC.